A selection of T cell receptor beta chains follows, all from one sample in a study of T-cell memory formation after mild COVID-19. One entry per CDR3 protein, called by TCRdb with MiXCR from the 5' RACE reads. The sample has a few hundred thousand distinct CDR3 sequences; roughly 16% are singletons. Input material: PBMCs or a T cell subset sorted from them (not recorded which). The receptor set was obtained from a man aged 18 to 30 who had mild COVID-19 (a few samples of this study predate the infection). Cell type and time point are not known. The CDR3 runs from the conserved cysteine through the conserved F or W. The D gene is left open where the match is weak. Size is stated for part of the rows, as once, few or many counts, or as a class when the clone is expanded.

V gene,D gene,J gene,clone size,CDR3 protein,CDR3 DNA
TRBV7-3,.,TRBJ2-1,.,CASSSLPQGNEQFF,TGTGCCAGCAGCTCCCTTCCTCAGGGGAATGAGCAGTTCTTC
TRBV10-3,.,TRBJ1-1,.,CAISERAGGRAGEAFF,TGTGCCATCAGTGAAAGGGCGGGGGGCCGAGCGGGTGAAGCTTTCTTT
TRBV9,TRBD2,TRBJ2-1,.,CASSVARTSGAGEQFF,TGTGCCAGCAGCGTAGCTCGGACTAGCGGGGCCGGTGAGCAGTTCTTC
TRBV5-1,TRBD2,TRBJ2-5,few,CASSILGLEETQYF,TGCGCCAGCAGCATACTGGGACTAGAAGAGACCCAGTACTTC
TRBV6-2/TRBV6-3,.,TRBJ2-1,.,CASDEGSYNEQFF,TGTGCCAGTGACGAGGGCTCCTACAATGAGCAGTTCTTC
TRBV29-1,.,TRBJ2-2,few,CSVAPNTGELFF,TGCAGCGTTGCTCCGAACACCGGGGAGCTGTTTTTT
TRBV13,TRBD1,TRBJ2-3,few,CASSLRGQGLTDTQYF,TGTGCCAGCAGCCTAAGGGGACAGGGATTAACAGATACGCAGTATTTT
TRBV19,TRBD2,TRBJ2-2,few,CASSILRTGGSGELFF,TGTGCCAGTAGTATCTTACGGACGGGGGGTAGCGGGGAGCTGTTTTTT
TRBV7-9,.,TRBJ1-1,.,CASSDQQHTEAFF,TGTGCCAGCAGCGACCAGCAGCACACTGAAGCTTTCTTT
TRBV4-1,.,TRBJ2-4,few,CASSQVGYGKNIQYF,TGCGCCAGCAGCCAGGTGGGATATGGGAAAAACATTCAGTACTTC
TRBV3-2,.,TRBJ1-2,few,CASSPRPSNYGYTF,TGTGCCAGCAGCCCTCGACCTAGTAACTATGGCTACACCTTC
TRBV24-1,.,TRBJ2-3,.,CATSERLLSSTDTQYF,TGTGCCACCAGTGAACGCCTATTGTCTAGCACAGATACGCAGTATTTT
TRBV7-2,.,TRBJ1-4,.,CASRPELVGKLFF,TGTGCCAGCAGACCCGAATTGGTTGGAAAACTGTTTTTT
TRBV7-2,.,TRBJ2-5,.,CAGNGSQGTQYF,TGTGCCGGAAACGGGTCTCAGGGGACCCAGTACTTC
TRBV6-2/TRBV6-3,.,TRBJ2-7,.,CASRSGFREQYF,TGTGCCAGCAGATCGGGATTTCGGGAGCAGTACTTC
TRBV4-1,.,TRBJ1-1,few,CASSPREGMNTEAFF,TGCGCCAGCAGCCCCCGGGAGGGGATGAACACTGAAGCTTTCTTT
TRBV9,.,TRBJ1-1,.,CASSLQGELGLNTEAFF,TGTGCCAGCAGCCTACAGGGAGAGCTGGGGCTGAACACTGAAGCTTTCTTT
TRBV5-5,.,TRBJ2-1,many,CASRRLDGSYNEQFF,TGTGCCAGCAGGCGACTAGACGGCTCCTACAATGAGCAGTTCTTC
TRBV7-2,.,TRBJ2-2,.,CASSFEGLGTGELFF,TGTGCCAGCAGCTTTGAGGGGTTAGGCACCGGGGAGCTGTTTTTT
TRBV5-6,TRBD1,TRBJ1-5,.,CASSSGTGVNQPQHF,TGTGCCAGCAGCTCGGGGACAGGGGTTAATCAGCCCCAGCATTTT
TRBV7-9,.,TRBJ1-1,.,CASSLGIGRVTTEAFF,TGTGCCAGCAGCCTAGGGATTGGCAGGGTTACCACTGAAGCTTTCTTT
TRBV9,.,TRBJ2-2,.,CASSVGGAGELFF,TGTGCCAGCAGCGTGGGGGGTGCCGGGGAGCTGTTTTTT
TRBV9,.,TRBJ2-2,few,CASSVVARNTGELFF,TGTGCCAGCAGCGTAGTCGCTCGGAACACCGGGGAGCTGTTTTTT
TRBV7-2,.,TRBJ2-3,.,CASSYQTGKGADTQYF,TGTGCCAGCAGCTACCAAACAGGGAAGGGAGCAGATACGCAGTATTTT